These 18 T cell receptor beta chains were all obtained from the same sample, sequenced in a study of PD-L1 blockade in urothelial cancer. Method: immunoSEQ multiplex PCR; TCRdb's copy keeps in-frame clones and lacks some. The sample has approximately 80,000 clones, about 80% seen once. The specimen was PBMCs, collected around atezolizumab (anti-PD-L1) treatment. The receptors stem from a man in his 70s with urothelial cancer.

This chain links TRBV5-6 with TRBJ2-7, with a tentative D call TRBD1 (6 bases). CDR3 length: 13 amino acids. Germline CDR1 reads SGHDT; CDR2 reads YYEEEE. V was shortened by 5 bases and J by 4 bases, with 13 bases between the two germline ends. CDR3 residues: CASSPGTPYEQYF. The CDR3 DNA reads TGTGCCAGCAGTCCCGGGACACCTTACGAGCAGTACTTC.

DNA of the CDR3: TGTGCCAGTAGTATAGAACCTCAGGGGAGCAATCAGCCCCAGCATTTT. Encoded protein: CASSIEPQGSNQPQHF. This rearrangement joins TRBV19 to TRBJ1-5; maybe TRBD1 (6 bases). V was trimmed by 0 bases and J by 1 base, leaving 10 bases between them. Germline CDR1 LNHDA, CDR2 SQIVND (reference sequence). This CDR3 region has 16 residues.

This clone was counted only a few times. The gene calls are TRBV2 and TRBJ1-4; TRBD1 aligns across 8 bases. V lost 4 bases and J lost 2; bases outside the gene matches: 3. The germline CDR1 and CDR2 sequences are SNHLY and FYNNEI. The CDR3 sequence is 15 residues long. The CDR3 DNA is TGTGCCAGCAGTGGGACAGGGATCACTAATGAAAAACTGTTTTTT. Translating gives CASSGTGITNEKLFF.

This chain connects TRBV27 to TRBJ2-7; 10 nucleotides line up with TRBD2. This CDR3 region has 16 residues. Germline V lookup: CDR1 MNHEY, CDR2 SMNVEV (reference sequence). The trim removed 0 bases at V and 0 bases at J, leaving 2 bases unmatched. In DNA, the CDR3 is TGTGCCAGCAGTTTATCGTCTAGCGGGAGCTCCTACGAGCAGTACTTC. Translation gives CASSLSSSGSSYEQYF.

This chain's CDR3 is CASSRTGGNQPQHF. In nucleotides, the CDR3 is TGTGCCAGCTCACGGACAGGGGGAAATCAGCCCCAGCATTTT. J is TRBJ1-5 and V is TRBV18; 10 nucleotides agree with TRBD1. The CDR3 covers 14 residues. Looked up from germline, CDR1 is KGHSH and CDR2 is LQKENI. V shed 4 bases and J 4 bases; nucleotides not matched to a gene: 1.

The chain recombines TRBV5-8 with TRBJ2-5; 8 positions agree with TRBD1. The germline CDR1 and CDR2 sequences are SGHTS and YDEGEE. CDR3 length equals 16 residues. V shed 4 bases, J shed 5 bases, and the junction held 13 bases outside the gene matches. The CDR3 loop is CASSPTGASRAETQYF. The DNA of the CDR3 is TGTGCCAGCAGCCCGACAGGGGCTTCGCGGGCCGAGACCCAGTACTTC.

The chain employs TRBV5-1 and TRBJ2-3; tentatively, D is TRBD1 (5 bases). The ends were cut back, 6 bases at V and 0 bases at J, with 14 bases in the middle. Germline lookup yields CDR1 SGHRS and CDR2 YFSETQ. This CDR3 contains 15 residues. The CDR3 reads CASTYQGSSTDTQYF. The CDR3 DNA sequence: TGCGCCAGCACTTACCAGGGCTCCAGCACAGATACGCAGTATTTT.

The J gene is TRBJ1-1, the V gene TRBV7-9, with a possible D match to TRBD1 (5 bases). Germline CDR1 SEHNR, CDR2 FQNEAQ (reference sequence). The V and J ends lost 1 base and 7 bases respectively, with 13 bases between them. This CDR3 is 14 amino acids long. DNA of the CDR3: TGTGCCAGCAGCTTAGGGGGCAACCTTAATGAAGCTTTCTTT. This encodes CASSLGGNLNEAFF.

This chain connects TRBV19 to TRBJ2-3; 14 bases match TRBD2. CDR3 length equals 16 residues. Germline V CDR1 and CDR2: LNHDA, SQIVND (reference sequence). Unmatched junction bases numbered 4, after V lost 4 bases and J lost 4 bases. The CDR3 DNA is TGTGCCAGTAGTACCCGGACTAGCGGGGGGTCAGATACGCAGTATTTT. It yields the protein CASSTRTSGGSDTQYF.

This sequence joins TRBV6-6 and TRBJ1-1; TRBD1 matches at 9 bases. Germline-derived CDR1 and CDR2 are MNHNY and SVGAGI (reference sequence). Germline trimming cut 5 bases from V and 8 bases from J; bases unmatched to any gene: 6. The CDR3 loop spans 13 amino acids. The CDR3 region is CASSHLGTGEAFF. The CDR3 nucleotides read TGTGCCAGCAGTCATCTGGGGACAGGGGAAGCTTTCTTT.

The gene calls are TRBV30 and TRBJ2-7; maybe TRBD2 (5 bases). This CDR3 has 16 residues. The V gene lost 0 bases and the J gene lost 0 bases, with 15 bases spanning the gap. Germline V gene data show CDR1 as GTSNPN and CDR2 as SVGIG (reference sequence). CDR3 in amino acids: CAWSVAAGQSSYEQYF. The CDR3, as DNA: TGTGCCTGGAGTGTAGCGGCGGGCCAAAGCTCCTACGAGCAGTACTTC.

This clone showed up just once. CDR3 bases: TGTGCCAGTAGTTCCAGGGAACTGGGGGCCAACGTCCTGACTTTC. As protein: CASSSRELGANVLTF. This chain connects TRBV19 to TRBJ2-6, with TRBD1 as a possible D gene (5 bases). V gave up 5 bases and J gave up 4 bases, with 12 bases separating them. This CDR3 region has 15 residues. Germline loops: CDR1 LNHDA, CDR2 SQIVND (reference sequence).

The gene calls are TRBV9 and TRBJ2-1; 8 bases are shared with TRBD2. V was clipped by 4 bases and J by 2 bases; unmatched bases: 2. The CDR3 spans 14 residues. Germline CDR1 is SGDLS and CDR2 is YYNGEE. The CDR3, as DNA: TGTGCCAGCAGCTGGGGACTAGCCTACAATGAGCAGTTCTTC. Translating gives CASSWGLAYNEQFF.

CDR3 nucleotides: TGTGCCAGCAGCTTGTATCAGGGGGCGCGGGGCGAGCAGTACTTC. This encodes CASSLYQGARGEQYF. The genes are TRBV5-5 and TRBJ2-7; TRBD1 aligns across 8 bases. After removal of 1 base from V and 6 bases from J, the junction contained 9 bases not matched to a gene. CDR3 length equals 15 residues. Germline values: CDR1 SGHKS, CDR2 YYEKEE (reference sequence).

The chain employs TRBV19 and TRBJ1-5, with D tentatively TRBD1 (5 bases). V lost 9 bases and J 2 bases, leaving 20 bases between the germline ends. The CDR3 loop spans 16 amino acids. From germline, CDR1 is LNHDA and CDR2 SQIVND (reference sequence). CDR3 DNA sequence: TGTGCCAGCAAGTTACAGGATAAAATAGGCAATCAGCCCCAGCATTTT. Translating gives CASKLQDKIGNQPQHF.

The chain uses TRBV9 and TRBJ2-1; TRBD1 might be the D (6 bases). Deletions cut 0 bases from V and 2 bases from J, with 15 bases between. The CDR3 runs to 17 residues. Germline CDR1 is SGDLS and CDR2 is YYNGEE. The CDR3 nucleotides are TGTGCCAGCAGCGTAGCTAGTTGGACAGTGACCTACAATGAGCAGTTCTTC. Its translation is CASSVASWTVTYNEQFF.

This chain connects TRBV2 to TRBJ2-5, with 12 nucleotides matching TRBD1. V lost 5 bases, J lost 7 bases, and 8 bases stayed unmatched. CDR3 length: 15 amino acids. Germline-derived CDR1 and CDR2 are SNHLY and FYNNEI. The CDR3 sequence: CASSMGQGASRTQYF. CDR3 coding DNA: TGTGCCAGCAGTATGGGACAGGGGGCGTCCCGGACCCAGTACTTC.

This clone has more than one count but fewer than ten. This chain joins TRBV10-3 and TRBJ1-1, with D tentatively TRBD1 (5 bases). Between the trimmed V and J ends, which lost 2 bases and 4 bases, there was a span of 11 bases. This CDR3 contains 14 residues. Germline CDR1 reads ENHRY; CDR2 reads SYGVKD. Here the CDR3 reads CAISEQTDSTEAFF. The CDR3 coding sequence is TGTGCCATCAGTGAGCAGACAGATTCCACTGAAGCTTTCTTT.